This TCR beta chain derives from a study of blood T cell repertoires in COVID-19. Study context: The United States, Italy and Spain supplied acute and convalescent COVID-19 samples. In each case, the material was cDNA or gDNA derived from T cells, B-cell-depleted T cells, or PBMCs.

Methods used by the authors: Amplification of reference gene primers was used by the study to estimate nucleated cell counts. Sequencing was performed with immunoSEQ multiplex PCR; in TCRdb, only in-frame clones are kept and a portion is missing. For V, J and clone size, that table is used; D and trimming come from the DNA. Here the sample spans about 300,000 clones, 90% being singletons. The CDR3 contains 15 residues. With 5 bases clipped from V and 5 bases from J, the junction kept 12 bases outside the gene matches. The germline gives CDR1 MNHEY, CDR2 SVGAGI. Living in about 25 US areas, the participants were between about 18 and 90 years of age.

Sequencing was carried out using PBMCs or T cells enriched from blood (not recorded which). V is TRBV6-5 and J is TRBJ2-7; TRBD2 matches at 7 bases. This receptor was taken from a woman aged 18 to 35 with acute COVID-19. The CDR3, as DNA: TGTGCCAGCAGTAGAACCGGGGTCCGGGGGGACGAGCAGTACTTC. This translates into CASSRTGVRGDEQYF.